The rows below give T cell receptor beta chains drawn from one sample of a study of blood T cell repertoires in COVID-19. Data came from immunoSEQ multiplex PCR; TCRdb stores just in-frame clones and leaves some out. The table includes approximately 17,000 clones, approximately 88% detected once. Material: PBMCs or T cells enriched from blood (not recorded which). All receptors derive from a woman under 40 who had recovered from COVID-19. The CDR3 runs from the conserved cysteine through the conserved F or W. D genes are given only for firm matches. Clone size is shown for a subset of rows, as once, few, many or a class of expanded clone.

clone_size: .
d_call: .
j_call: TRBJ2-3
v_call: TRBV5-1
cdr3_aa: CATKVGGGTDTQYF
cdr3_nt: TGCGCCACCAAGGTCGGGGGAGGCACAGATACGCAGTATTTT

clone_size: few
d_call: .
j_call: TRBJ2-1
v_call: TRBV7-2
cdr3_aa: CASSSRRQTREEQFF
cdr3_nt: TGTGCCAGCAGCTCGCGACGGCAGACCCGGGAGGAGCAGTTCTTC

clone_size: .
d_call: .
j_call: TRBJ1-6
v_call: TRBV6-5
cdr3_aa: CASSSASGVNNSPLHF
cdr3_nt: TGTGCCAGCAGTTCCGCCTCAGGGGTCAATAATTCACCCCTCCACTTT

clone_size: .
d_call: .
j_call: TRBJ2-3
v_call: TRBV7-3
cdr3_aa: CASSSADTQYF
cdr3_nt: TGTGCCAGCAGCTCGGCAGATACGCAGTATTTT

clone_size: .
d_call: TRBD1
j_call: TRBJ2-3
v_call: TRBV5-4
cdr3_aa: CASSSPPGQGFTDTQYF
cdr3_nt: TGTGCCAGCAGCTCACCCCCGGGACAGGGGTTCACAGATACGCAGTATTTT

clone_size: .
d_call: .
j_call: TRBJ2-7
v_call: TRBV9
cdr3_aa: CASSAKKTYEQYF
cdr3_nt: TGTGCCAGCAGCGCAAAAAAAACCTACGAGCAGTACTTC

clone_size: once
d_call: TRBD1
j_call: TRBJ2-5
v_call: TRBV12-3/TRBV12-4
cdr3_aa: CASNGQGETQYF
cdr3_nt: TGTGCCAGCAACGGACAGGGGGAGACCCAGTACTTC

clone_size: .
d_call: .
j_call: TRBJ1-2
v_call: TRBV2
cdr3_aa: CASSAADSNYGYTF
cdr3_nt: TGTGCCAGCAGTGCTGCGGACAGTAACTATGGCTACACCTTC

clone_size: .
d_call: .
j_call: TRBJ1-3
v_call: TRBV4-2
cdr3_aa: CASSVNREITGNTIYF
cdr3_nt: TGTGCCAGCAGCGTGAACAGGGAGATAACTGGAAACACCATATATTTT

clone_size: .
d_call: TRBD1
j_call: TRBJ2-7
v_call: TRBV24-1
cdr3_aa: CATSSDRGSYEQYF
cdr3_nt: TGTGCCACCAGTTCGGACAGGGGCTCCTACGAGCAGTACTTC

clone_size: .
d_call: .
j_call: TRBJ2-7
v_call: TRBV29-1
cdr3_aa: CSVDLGVREQYF
cdr3_nt: TGCAGCGTTGACCTCGGGGTACGCGAGCAGTACTTC

clone_size: .
d_call: .
j_call: TRBJ2-3
v_call: TRBV11-3
cdr3_aa: CASSPGGTAFTDTQYF
cdr3_nt: TGTGCCAGCAGCCCAGGCGGGACAGCCTTCACAGATACGCAGTATTTT

clone_size: .
d_call: .
j_call: TRBJ1-2
v_call: TRBV29-1
cdr3_aa: CSVEAGGGNYGYTF
cdr3_nt: TGCAGCGTTGAGGCCGGGGGAGGTAACTATGGCTACACCTTC

clone_size: .
d_call: .
j_call: TRBJ1-5
v_call: TRBV5-1
cdr3_aa: CASSLAGEGQPQHF
cdr3_nt: TGCGCCAGCAGCTTGGCAGGGGAAGGTCAGCCCCAGCATTTT

clone_size: .
d_call: .
j_call: TRBJ1-5
v_call: TRBV6-5
cdr3_aa: CASRPRAGSNQPQHF
cdr3_nt: TGTGCCAGCAGGCCCCGAGCCGGGAGCAATCAGCCCCAGCATTTT

clone_size: .
d_call: TRBD2
j_call: TRBJ2-3
v_call: TRBV4-1
cdr3_aa: CASSQLAGALPQTQYF
cdr3_nt: TGCGCCAGCAGCCAATTAGCGGGGGCCCTCCCCCAGACGCAGTATTTT

clone_size: .
d_call: TRBD1
j_call: TRBJ2-7
v_call: TRBV19
cdr3_aa: CASSSSGTGVYEQYF
cdr3_nt: TGTGCCAGTAGTTCATCCGGGACAGGGGTCTACGAGCAGTACTTC

clone_size: .
d_call: .
j_call: TRBJ1-3
v_call: TRBV30
cdr3_aa: CAGHLSGNTIYF
cdr3_nt: TGTGCCGGACACCTCTCTGGAAACACCATATATTTT

clone_size: .
d_call: TRBD2
j_call: TRBJ2-3
v_call: TRBV7-2
cdr3_aa: CASSQWRGGEDTQYF
cdr3_nt: TGTGCCAGCAGCCAGTGGCGGGGGGGCGAAGATACGCAGTATTTT

clone_size: .
d_call: .
j_call: TRBJ2-3
v_call: TRBV11-2
cdr3_aa: CASSITGTGTDTQYF
cdr3_nt: TGTGCCAGCAGCATAACAGGGACGGGGACAGATACGCAGTATTTT

clone_size: .
d_call: TRBD1
j_call: TRBJ2-7
v_call: TRBV5-4
cdr3_aa: CASSSDDRDEQYF
cdr3_nt: TGTGCCAGCAGCTCAGATGACAGGGACGAGCAGTACTTC

clone_size: .
d_call: .
j_call: TRBJ1-4
v_call: TRBV4-1
cdr3_aa: CASRDEGVTNEKLFF
cdr3_nt: TGCGCCAGCAGGGACGAAGGGGTTACTAATGAAAAACTGTTTTTT